This is a list of T cell receptor beta chains from one sample in a study of regulatory T cells in long-lasting Graves disease. TCRdb passed the multiplex PCR reads through MiXCR, listing each CDR3 protein once. The sample holds about 660,000 distinct CDR3 sequences, about 30% seen once. The input for sequencing was peripheral blood mononuclear cells (PBMCs), taken when the disease was refractory, from a patient treated with antithyroid drugs. The receptors were sampled from a female donor with Graves disease. The conserved cysteine and the conserved F or W are not part of the CDR3 here. Each record gives: J gene, V gene, CDR3 protein.

j_call: TRBJ2-7; v_call: TRBV11-2; cdr3_aa: ASSSAGLEQY
j_call: TRBJ1-2; v_call: TRBV2; cdr3_aa: ASSEASRGYT
j_call: TRBJ1-1; v_call: TRBV6-1; cdr3_aa: ASNEGAEAF
j_call: TRBJ2-2; v_call: TRBV18; cdr3_aa: ASSRGGNTGELF
j_call: TRBJ1-2; v_call: TRBV20-1; cdr3_aa: SAEKMQSYGYT
j_call: TRBJ2-7; v_call: TRBV29-1; cdr3_aa: SVRTGSTYEQY
j_call: TRBJ1-1; v_call: TRBV12-3/TRBV12-4; cdr3_aa: ASRGQGGTEAF
j_call: TRBJ1-6; v_call: TRBV13; cdr3_aa: ASSPSGTRRNSPLH
j_call: TRBJ2-1; v_call: TRBV7-9; cdr3_aa: ASAPGQGQNEQF
j_call: TRBJ2-5; v_call: TRBV7-2; cdr3_aa: ASSPTYSGRGDQETQY
j_call: TRBJ1-6; v_call: TRBV9; cdr3_aa: ASSVGTESSYNSPLH
j_call: TRBJ1-4; v_call: TRBV20-1; cdr3_aa: SASWFRNEKLF
j_call: TRBJ1-5; v_call: TRBV6-1; cdr3_aa: TSGTGRNQPQH
j_call: TRBJ2-1; v_call: TRBV28; cdr3_aa: ASRPELLRTSGSGEQF
j_call: TRBJ1-1; v_call: TRBV5-1; cdr3_aa: ASATGTLNTEAF
j_call: TRBJ1-1; v_call: TRBV30; cdr3_aa: AWSGAGDKAF
j_call: TRBJ2-1; v_call: TRBV20-1; cdr3_aa: SARLAGGPYNEQF
j_call: TRBJ1-5; v_call: TRBV7-2; cdr3_aa: ASSFKGAGQPQH
j_call: TRBJ1-1; v_call: TRBV6-1; cdr3_aa: ASSEARATEAF
j_call: TRBJ2-6; v_call: TRBV7-3; cdr3_aa: ASSWSSGANVLT
j_call: TRBJ2-7; v_call: TRBV11-1; cdr3_aa: ASSKTGGGPEQY
j_call: TRBJ2-2; v_call: TRBV11-2; cdr3_aa: ASSLVQGSSSGELF
j_call: TRBJ1-2; v_call: TRBV12-3/TRBV12-4; cdr3_aa: ASSPRTSSLYGYT
j_call: TRBJ1-1; v_call: TRBV6-1; cdr3_aa: ASSPLSTSNTEAF
j_call: TRBJ1-1; v_call: TRBV12-3/TRBV12-4; cdr3_aa: ASSLLSGRSTEAF
j_call: TRBJ1-1; v_call: TRBV2; cdr3_aa: ASSFRERRLGTEAF
j_call: TRBJ1-2; v_call: TRBV2; cdr3_aa: ASSPMPLPRGLDYGYT
j_call: TRBJ2-7; v_call: TRBV6-5; cdr3_aa: ASSYSGQGKYEQY
j_call: TRBJ2-5; v_call: TRBV5-1; cdr3_aa: ASSPEGGRQETQY
j_call: TRBJ1-6; v_call: TRBV25-1; cdr3_aa: ASSDARDNSPLH
j_call: TRBJ2-3; v_call: TRBV28; cdr3_aa: ASSPRTSGFSTDTQY
j_call: TRBJ1-2; v_call: TRBV10-3; cdr3_aa: AISFDRDYGYT
j_call: TRBJ1-4; v_call: TRBV29-1; cdr3_aa: SVVQGYNEKLF
j_call: TRBJ1-5; v_call: TRBV28; cdr3_aa: ASSLSPPTGGRNQPQH
j_call: TRBJ1-4; v_call: TRBV10-3; cdr3_aa: AISETTGPGEKLF
j_call: TRBJ2-2; v_call: TRBV30; cdr3_aa: AGTSGRDTGELF
j_call: TRBJ1-2; v_call: TRBV28; cdr3_aa: ASLRGEVNYGYT
j_call: TRBJ1-1; v_call: TRBV6-1; cdr3_aa: ASSEAKTENTEAF
j_call: TRBJ2-7; v_call: TRBV28; cdr3_aa: ASSADGAEQY
j_call: TRBJ2-2; v_call: TRBV2; cdr3_aa: ASGAAWVAGELF
j_call: TRBJ1-2; v_call: TRBV30; cdr3_aa: AWSVQRTAKVNGYT